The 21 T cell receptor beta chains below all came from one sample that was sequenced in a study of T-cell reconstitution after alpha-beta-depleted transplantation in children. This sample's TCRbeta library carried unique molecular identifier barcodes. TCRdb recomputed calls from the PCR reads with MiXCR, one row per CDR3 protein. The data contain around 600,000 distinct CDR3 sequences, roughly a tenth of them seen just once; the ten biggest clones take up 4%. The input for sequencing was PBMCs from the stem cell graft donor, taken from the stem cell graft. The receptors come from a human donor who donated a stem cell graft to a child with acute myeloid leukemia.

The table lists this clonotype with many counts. The CDR3 DNA reads TGCAGTGCTATACCGGGCCGGAGCACAGATACGCAGTATTTT. It is translated as CSAIPGRSTDTQYF. The V gene is TRBV20-1, the J gene TRBJ2-3, with D unclear. Per the germline V gene, CDR1 is DFQATT and CDR2 is SNEGSKA (reference sequence). V lost 4 bases, J lost 0 bases, and 11 bases lay in between. This CDR3 region has 14 residues.

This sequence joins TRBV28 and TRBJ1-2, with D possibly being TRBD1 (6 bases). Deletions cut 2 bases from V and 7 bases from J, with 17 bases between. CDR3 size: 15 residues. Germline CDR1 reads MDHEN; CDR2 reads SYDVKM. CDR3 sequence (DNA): TGTGCCAGCAGTTTAGAAGCCCAGGGGACGCGTGGCTACACCTTC. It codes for CASSLEAQGTRGYTF.

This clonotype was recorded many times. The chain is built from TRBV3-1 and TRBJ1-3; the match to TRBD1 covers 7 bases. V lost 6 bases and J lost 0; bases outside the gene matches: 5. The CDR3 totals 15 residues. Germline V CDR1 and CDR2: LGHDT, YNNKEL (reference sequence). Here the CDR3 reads CASRGTATSGNTIYF. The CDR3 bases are TGTGCCAGCAGGGGGACAGCTACCTCTGGAAACACCATATATTTT.

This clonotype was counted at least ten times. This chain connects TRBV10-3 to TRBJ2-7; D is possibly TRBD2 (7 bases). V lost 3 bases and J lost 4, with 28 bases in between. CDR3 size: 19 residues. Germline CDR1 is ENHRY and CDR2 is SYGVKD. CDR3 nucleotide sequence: TGTGCCATCAGTGAAATGGGATTGGGGGGCGGGAGAGTCGTTTACGAGCAGTACTTC. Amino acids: CAISEMGLGGGRVVYEQYF.

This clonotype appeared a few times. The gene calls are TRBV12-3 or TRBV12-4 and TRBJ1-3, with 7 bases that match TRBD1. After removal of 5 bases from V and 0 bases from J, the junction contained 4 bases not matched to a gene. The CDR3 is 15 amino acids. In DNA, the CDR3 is TGTGCCAGCAGTACCAGGGGGGGCTCTGGAAACACCATATATTTT. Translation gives CASSTRGGSGNTIYF.

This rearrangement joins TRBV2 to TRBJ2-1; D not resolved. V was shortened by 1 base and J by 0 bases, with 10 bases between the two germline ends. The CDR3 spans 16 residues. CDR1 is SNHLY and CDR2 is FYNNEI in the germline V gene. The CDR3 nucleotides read TGTGCCAGCAGTGAAGAAAGAGCTAGCTCCTACAATGAGCAGTTCTTC. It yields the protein CASSEERASSYNEQFF.

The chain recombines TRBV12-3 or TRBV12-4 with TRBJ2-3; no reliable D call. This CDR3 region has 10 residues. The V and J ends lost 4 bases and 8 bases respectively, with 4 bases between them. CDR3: CASSSGTQYF. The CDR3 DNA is TGTGCCAGCAGTTCGGGTACGCAGTATTTT.

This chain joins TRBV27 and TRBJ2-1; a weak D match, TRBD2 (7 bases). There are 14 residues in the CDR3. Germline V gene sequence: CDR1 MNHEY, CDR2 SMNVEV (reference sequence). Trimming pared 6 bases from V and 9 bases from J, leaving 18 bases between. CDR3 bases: TGTGCCAGCAGAGGGGGAGGGTTGGGCACTGAGCAGTTCTTC. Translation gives CASRGGGLGTEQFF.

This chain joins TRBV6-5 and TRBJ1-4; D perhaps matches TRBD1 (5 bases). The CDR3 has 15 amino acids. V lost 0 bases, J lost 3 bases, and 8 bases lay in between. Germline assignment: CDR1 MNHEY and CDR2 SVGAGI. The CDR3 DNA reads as TGTGCCAGCAGTTACTCTCTAGGGGCTAATGAAAAACTGTTTTTT. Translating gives CASSYSLGANEKLFF.

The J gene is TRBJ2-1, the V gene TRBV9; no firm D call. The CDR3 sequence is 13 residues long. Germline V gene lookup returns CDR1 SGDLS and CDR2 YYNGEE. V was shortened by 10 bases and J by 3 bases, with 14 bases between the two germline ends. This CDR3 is CARLVVHYNEQFF. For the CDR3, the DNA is TGTGCCCGCTTAGTGGTGCACTACAATGAGCAGTTCTTC.

The CDR3 sequence is CAWSVPFSYEQYF. The CDR3, as DNA: TGTGCCTGGAGTGTACCATTTTCCTACGAGCAGTACTTC. The rearrangement joins TRBV30 to TRBJ2-7; D is unresolved. Germline V lookup: CDR1 GTSNPN, CDR2 SVGIG (reference sequence). The CDR3 has 13 amino acids. V was shortened by 0 bases and J by 1 base, with 7 bases between the two germline ends. The complete variable domain, with remaining parts taken from reference TRBV30 and TRBJ2-7, reads SQTIHQWPATLVQPVGSPLSLECTVEGTSNPNLYWYRQAAGRGLQLLFYSVGIGQISSEVPQNLSASRPQDRQFILSSKKLLLSDSGFYLCAWSVPFSYEQYFGPGTRLTVT.

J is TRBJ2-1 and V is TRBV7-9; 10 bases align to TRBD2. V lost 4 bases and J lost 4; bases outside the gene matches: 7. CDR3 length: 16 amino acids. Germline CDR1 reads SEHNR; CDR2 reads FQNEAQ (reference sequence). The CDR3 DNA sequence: TGTGCCAGCAGCTCCCTGGATAGCGGGAGGTACAATGAGCAGTTCTTC. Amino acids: CASSSLDSGRYNEQFF.

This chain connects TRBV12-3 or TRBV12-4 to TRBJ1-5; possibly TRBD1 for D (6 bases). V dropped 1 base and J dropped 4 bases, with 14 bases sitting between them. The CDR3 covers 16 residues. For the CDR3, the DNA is TGTGCCAGCAGTTTAGGTACAGGAAGGGGGAATCAGCCCCAGCATTTT. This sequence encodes CASSLGTGRGNQPQHF.

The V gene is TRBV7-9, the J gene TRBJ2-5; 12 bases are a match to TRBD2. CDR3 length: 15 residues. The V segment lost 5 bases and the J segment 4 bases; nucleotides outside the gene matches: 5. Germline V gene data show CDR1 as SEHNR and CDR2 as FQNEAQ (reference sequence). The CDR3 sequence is CASSTGLAGIETQYF. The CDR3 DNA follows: TGTGCCAGCAGCACCGGACTAGCGGGAATAGAGACCCAGTACTTC.

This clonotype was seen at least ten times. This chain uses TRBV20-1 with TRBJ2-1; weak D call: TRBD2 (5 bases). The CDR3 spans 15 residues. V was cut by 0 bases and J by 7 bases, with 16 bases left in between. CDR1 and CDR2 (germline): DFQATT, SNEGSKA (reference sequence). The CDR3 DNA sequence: TGCAGTGCTAGAGATGCCAGAGGGCTGGGGAATGAGCAGTTCTTC. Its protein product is CSARDARGLGNEQFF.

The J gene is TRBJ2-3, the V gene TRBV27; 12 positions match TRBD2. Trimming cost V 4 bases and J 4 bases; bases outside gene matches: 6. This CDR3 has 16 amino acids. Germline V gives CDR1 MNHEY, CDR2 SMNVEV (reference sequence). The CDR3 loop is CASSSTLAGGADTQYF. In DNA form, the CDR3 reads TGTGCCAGCAGTTCAACCCTAGCGGGAGGGGCAGATACGCAGTATTTT.

The DNA for the CDR3 is TGCAGTGCTAGGAGGTCTGGAAACACCATATATTTT. This codes for CSARRSGNTIYF. The V call is TRBV20-1, the J call TRBJ1-3, with D hard to call. The CDR3 is 12 residues long. Trimming removed 3 bases at V and 1 base at J, with 4 bases between. Per germline, CDR1 DFQATT and CDR2 SNEGSKA (reference sequence).

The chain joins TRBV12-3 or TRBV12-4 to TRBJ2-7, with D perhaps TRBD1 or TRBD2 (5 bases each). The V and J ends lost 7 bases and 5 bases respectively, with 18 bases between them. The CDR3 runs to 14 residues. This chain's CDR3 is CASTAGTAPHEQYF. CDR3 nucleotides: TGTGCCAGCACTGCTGGGACCGCCCCCCACGAGCAGTACTTC.

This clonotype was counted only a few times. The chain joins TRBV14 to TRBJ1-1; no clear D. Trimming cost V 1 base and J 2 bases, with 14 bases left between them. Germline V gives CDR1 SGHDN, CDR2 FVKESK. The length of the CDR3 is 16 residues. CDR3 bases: TGTGCCAGCAGCCAAGTCAAGCGATGGGGTAACACTGAAGCTTTCTTT. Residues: CASSQVKRWGNTEAFF.

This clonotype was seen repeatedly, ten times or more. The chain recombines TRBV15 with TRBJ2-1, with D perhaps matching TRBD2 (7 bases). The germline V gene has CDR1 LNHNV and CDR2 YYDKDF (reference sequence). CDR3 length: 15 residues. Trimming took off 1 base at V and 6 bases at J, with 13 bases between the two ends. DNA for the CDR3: TGTGCCACCAGCAGAGGGGGGGGCCTGGGCAATGAGCAGTTCTTC. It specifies CATSRGGGLGNEQFF. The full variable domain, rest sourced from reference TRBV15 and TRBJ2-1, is DAMVIQNPRYQVTQFGKPVTLSCSQTLNHNVMYWYQQKSSQAPKLLFHYYDKDFNNEADTPDNFQSRRPNTSFCFLDIRSPGLGDTAMYLCATSRGGGLGNEQFFGPGTRLTVL.

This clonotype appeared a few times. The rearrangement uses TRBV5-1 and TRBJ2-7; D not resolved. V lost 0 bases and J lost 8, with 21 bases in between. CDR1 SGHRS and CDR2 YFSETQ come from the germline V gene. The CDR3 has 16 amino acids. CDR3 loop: CASSLDAIIYGGQQYF. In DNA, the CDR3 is TGCGCCAGCAGCTTGGATGCCATCATCTACGGTGGGCAGCAGTACTTC.